This T cell receptor beta chain is from a study of T cells in severe cutaneous drug reactions. Concerning this clonotype: Antigen: not known.

Regarding the study as a whole: One public TCRbeta CDR3 appeared in all seven blister samples, averaging 13.57%.

TCR subtype-specific primers in iRepertoire multiplex PCR prepared libraries for bulk and single-cell sequencing. Primers for V, D and J regions amplified bulk TCR beta libraries. After re-calling the multiplex PCR reads, TCRdb lists one entry per CDR3 protein, DNA absent. This listing includes tens of thousands of distinct CDR3 sequences. Carbamazepine had induced Stevens-Johnson syndrome or toxic epidermal necrolysis in the sequenced donors. CDR3 length: 16 residues. Germline-derived CDR1 and CDR2 are MDHEN and SYDVKM. The chain has TRBV28 and TRBJ2-1; the TRBD1 assignment by TCRdb is unverifiable without DNA. The sequenced sample consisted of PBMCs. The clonotype comes from a human donor with toxic epidermal necrolysis, a severe cutaneous drug reaction. CDR3 loop: CASSRPGQSSYNEQFF.